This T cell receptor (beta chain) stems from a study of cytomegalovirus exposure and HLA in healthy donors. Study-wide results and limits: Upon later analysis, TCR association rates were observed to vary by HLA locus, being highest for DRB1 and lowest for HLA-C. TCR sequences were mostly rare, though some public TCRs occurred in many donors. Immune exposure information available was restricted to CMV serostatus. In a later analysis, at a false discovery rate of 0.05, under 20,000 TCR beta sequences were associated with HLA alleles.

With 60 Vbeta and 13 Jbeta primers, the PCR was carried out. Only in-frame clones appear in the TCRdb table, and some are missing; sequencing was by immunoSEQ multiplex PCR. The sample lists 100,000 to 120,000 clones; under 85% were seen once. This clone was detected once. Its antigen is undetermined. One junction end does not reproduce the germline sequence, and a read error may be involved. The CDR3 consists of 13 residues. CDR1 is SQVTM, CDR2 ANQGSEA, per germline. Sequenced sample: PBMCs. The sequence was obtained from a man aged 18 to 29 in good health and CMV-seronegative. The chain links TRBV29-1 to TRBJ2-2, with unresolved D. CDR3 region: CSVEGQNPGELFF. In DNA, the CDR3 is TGCAGCGTTGAAGGTCAGAACCCCGGGGAGCTGTTTTTT.